Listed here is a single T cell receptor (beta chain). This entry belongs to a study of control samples from healthy donors and cancer patients. TCRdb keeps only in-frame clones here, not all; method: immunoSEQ multiplex PCR. The sample consists of about 410,000 clones, around 90% of them appearing once. Germline CDR1 reads SGHAT; CDR2 reads FQNNGV. The CDR3 extends over 11 amino acids. V lost 4 bases, J lost 3 bases, and 4 bases lay in between. The sequencing sample was made of PBMCs. This TCR derives from a man aged 35 to 55 with head and neck cancer. This chain connects TRBV11-2 to TRBJ2-7, with D unclear. The CDR3 sequence: CASSYGYEQYF. In nucleotides, the CDR3 is TGTGCCAGCAGCTACGGCTACGAGCAGTACTTC.